A single sample gave rise to the 9 T cell receptor beta chains below, sequenced in a study of shared clonotypes between healthy human individuals. TCRdb keeps only in-frame clones here, not all; method: immunoSEQ multiplex PCR. This repertoire shows 2 million to 3 million clones, 90% to 95% found once; its top ten account for over 0.12%. Sequenced sample: naive CD4+ T cells sorted from blood. The subset here: CD45RA+ positively selected. Receptors originate from a man in his late teens or twenties in good health.

The chain employs TRBV6-4 and TRBJ2-6; D is uncertain. The CDR3 runs 14 residues. The germline V gene encodes CDR1 MRHNA and CDR2 SNTAGT. V lost 2 bases, J lost 4 bases, and 6 bases lay in between. The CDR3 DNA is TGTGCCAGCAGTGACGCCGCAGGGGCCAACGTCCTGACTTTC. Amino acids: CASSDAAGANVLTF.

The V gene is TRBV25-1, the J gene TRBJ1-2, with a possible D match to TRBD1 (6 bases). The CDR3 contains 13 residues. Per the germline V gene, CDR1 is MGHDK and CDR2 is SYGVNS. V lost 4 bases, J lost 6 bases, and 12 bases lay in between. CDR3 loop: CASSAAGTNGYTF. The CDR3 DNA reads TGTGCCAGCAGTGCAGCCGGGACAAATGGCTACACCTTC.

The chain recombines TRBV6-6 with TRBJ2-2; no clear D gene. V was clipped by 3 bases and J by 4 bases, with 12 bases between them. CDR1 and CDR2 (germline): MNHNY, SVGAGI (reference sequence). The CDR3 length is 15 residues. This CDR3 is CASSYSDTFTGELFF. Here the CDR3 DNA reads TGTGCCAGCAGTTATTCCGACACGTTCACCGGGGAGCTGTTTTTT.

This chain joins TRBV10-3 and TRBJ2-7, with unresolved D. V shed 5 bases and J shed 3 bases, with 8 bases lying between them. The CDR3 spans 12 residues. Germline assignment: CDR1 ENHRY and CDR2 SYGVKD. CDR3 protein: CAISSQFYEQYF. CDR3 DNA sequence: TGTGCCATCAGTTCCCAATTCTACGAGCAGTACTTC.

V is TRBV6-5 and J is TRBJ2-7; 8 nucleotides agree with TRBD2. The junction had 9 bases not matched to a gene; V was cut back by 6 bases and J by 2 bases. This CDR3 spans 15 amino acids. Germline V gene sequence: CDR1 MNHEY, CDR2 SVGAGI. This CDR3 reads CASRLVAGLAYEQYF. CDR3 nucleotide sequence: TGTGCCAGCAGGCTGGTGGCGGGACTAGCCTACGAGCAGTACTTC.

This clone has a single count. The chain uses TRBV27 and TRBJ2-7; TRBD1 agrees at 12 bases. The ends lost 4 bases at V and 7 bases at J; junction bases unmatched: 8. CDR1 MNHEY and CDR2 SMNVEV come from the germline V gene (reference sequence). This CDR3 region has 15 residues. In DNA, the CDR3 is TGTGCCAGCAGTTCACTTGGGACAGGGGGCAAGGAGCAGTACTTC. Translating gives CASSSLGTGGKEQYF.

The chain couples TRBV19 to TRBJ1-1; a weak D match, TRBD1 (6 bases). Trimming pared 7 bases from V and 4 bases from J, leaving 19 bases between. CDR3 length equals 15 residues. The germline gives CDR1 LNHDA, CDR2 SQIVND (reference sequence). Here the CDR3 DNA reads TGTGCCAGTATCGGACAGATGGGGGGTGGCACTGAAGCTTTCTTT. It encodes CASIGQMGGGTEAFF.

The chain joins TRBV6-5 to TRBJ2-1; D uncertain. CDR3 length: 15 residues. Germline V CDR1 and CDR2: MNHEY, SVGAGI. Trimming stripped 6 bases from V and 0 bases from J, with 12 bases between. This CDR3 is CASRSTPSSYNEQFF. CDR3 sequence (DNA): TGTGCCAGCAGGTCTACTCCGAGCTCCTACAATGAGCAGTTCTTC.

The V gene is TRBV5-4, the J gene TRBJ2-1; 9 nucleotides match TRBD1. Germline CDR1 is SGHNT and CDR2 is YYREEE (reference sequence). V shed 0 bases, J shed 7 bases, and the junction held 5 bases outside the gene matches. This CDR3 region has 15 residues. The CDR3 is CASSLGDRVLNEQFF. CDR3 nucleotide sequence: TGTGCCAGCAGCTTGGGGGACAGGGTACTAAATGAGCAGTTCTTC. The full variable domain, its missing parts supplied by reference TRBV5-4 and TRBJ2-1, is ETGVTQSPTHLIKTRGQQVTLRCSSQSGHNTVSWYQQALGQGPQFIFQYYREEENGRGNFPPRFSGLQFPNYSSELNVNALELDDSALYLCASSLGDRVLNEQFFGPGTRLTVL.